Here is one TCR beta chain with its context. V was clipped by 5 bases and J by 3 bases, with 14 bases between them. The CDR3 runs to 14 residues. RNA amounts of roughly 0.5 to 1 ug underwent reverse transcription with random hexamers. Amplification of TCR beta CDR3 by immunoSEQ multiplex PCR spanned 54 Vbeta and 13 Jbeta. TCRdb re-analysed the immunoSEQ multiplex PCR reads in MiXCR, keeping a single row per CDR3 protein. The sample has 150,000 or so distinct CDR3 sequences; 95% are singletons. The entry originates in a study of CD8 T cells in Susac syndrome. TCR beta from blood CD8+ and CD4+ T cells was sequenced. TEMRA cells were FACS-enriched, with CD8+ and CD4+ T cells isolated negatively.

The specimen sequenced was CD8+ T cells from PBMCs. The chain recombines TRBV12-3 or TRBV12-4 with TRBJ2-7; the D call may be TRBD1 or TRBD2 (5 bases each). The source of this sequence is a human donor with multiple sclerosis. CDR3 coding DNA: TGTGCCAGCAGTCCCATATTGGGGGACTACGAGCAGTACTTC. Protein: CASSPILGDYEQYF.